This T cell receptor (delta chain) comes out of a study of gamma-delta T cells after stem cell transplantation. TCRdb fed the RT-PCR reads into CATT to redo clone calling. The sample has some 1,500 delta-chain clones; approximately 7.5% are singletons. CDR3 length equals 17 residues. Germline values: CDR1 GEAIGNYY, CDR2 EKD. Trimming at V came to 3 bases and at J to 1 base, leaving 7 bases not matched to a gene. Regarding this clone: With a far larger clone one base away, a read error is the likely cause.

The TCR comes from a human donor. It is not recorded whose cells these are; they may come from a transplant donor. The rearrangement joins TRDV2 to TRDJ1; 13 nucleotides line up with TRDD3. The specimen was gamma-delta T cells. CDR3: CACDSLGDTEGTDKLIF. In nucleotides, the CDR3 is TGTGCCTGTGACTCACTGGGGGATACGGAAGGCACCGATAAACTCATCTTT.